The clone carrying this TCR beta chain has at least ten counts. These data belong to a study of regulatory T cells in long-lasting Graves disease. This CDR3 has 13 residues. Unmatched junction bases numbered 6, after V lost 5 bases and J lost 4 bases. Germline V lookup: CDR1 DFQATT, CDR2 SNEGSKA (reference sequence). Arm-PCR of CDR3 regions and iRepertoire HTBI primers were the basis on which TCR beta libraries were built. In TCRdb, the multiplex PCR reads were re-called with MiXCR into one record per CDR3 protein. Among a few hundred thousand distinct CDR3 sequences listed, 15% to 20% were seen once. Time point indicated: newly diagnosed GD, antithyroid drugs for less than 3 months. From RNA extracted from PBMCs, the TCR library was made. The same sample was also studied in work on T cells in Graves' hyperthyroidism and ophthalmopathy.

This sequence joins TRBV20-1 and TRBJ2-7, with 9 bases aligning to TRBD2. The sequencing here drew on peripheral blood mononuclear cells (PBMCs), taken at new diagnosis, from a patient treated with antithyroid drugs. This TCR came from a young woman with Graves disease. CDR3 DNA sequence: TGCAGTGCTTCAGCGGGGGGCAGTTACGAGCAGTACTTC. It yields the protein CSASAGGSYEQYF.